The next 18 T cell receptor beta chains were all read from a single sample in a study of blood T cell repertoires in COVID-19. Libraries were prepared by immunoSEQ multiplex PCR; TCRdb keeps only in-frame clonotypes and omits some of them. The data contain more than 60,000 clones, 88% of them seen just once; the ten biggest clones take up 40% to 55%. The sample taken for sequencing was peripheral blood. Receptors originate from a woman aged 60-75 years with COVID-19, enrolled during active disease.

The chain is built from TRBV4-2 and TRBJ2-3, with 9 bases fitting TRBD2. Germline values: CDR1 LGHNA, CDR2 YNFKEQ. The ends lost 2 bases at V and 1 base at J; junction bases unmatched: 4. CDR3 length equals 16 residues. The CDR3 protein is CASSQHAGGGTDTQYF. In nucleotides, the CDR3 is TGTGCCAGCAGCCAACATGCGGGGGGGGGCACAGATACGCAGTATTTT.

This chain uses TRBV6-6 with TRBJ1-5, with a weak D call TRBD1 (6 bases). CDR1 is MNHNY, CDR2 SVGAGI, per germline (reference sequence). The CDR3 is 15 amino acids. V gave up 2 bases and J gave up 6 bases, with 14 bases separating them. The CDR3 coding sequence is TGTGCCAGCAGTTACGCAGGACAGACATCTCAGCCCCAGCATTTT. Its protein is CASSYAGQTSQPQHF.

The gene calls are TRBV21-1 and TRBJ1-1. TRBV21-1 corresponds to a pseudogene. This CDR3 is built from 15 residues. In DNA, the CDR3 is TGTGCCAGCAGCCGGGGAAGCATCTCGAACACTGAAGCTTTCTTT. Residues: CASSRGSISNTEAFF.

The gene calls are TRBV25-1 and TRBJ1-1, with 8 bases identical to TRBD1. The junction had 7 bases not matched to a gene; V was cut back by 3 bases and J by 7 bases. The CDR3 totals 14 residues. Germline V lookup: CDR1 MGHDK, CDR2 SYGVNS. In DNA form, the CDR3 reads TGTGCCAGCAGTGAGCGGGACAGGTACGGTGAAGCTTTCTTT. The encoded protein is CASSERDRYGEAFF.

The V gene is TRBV4-3, the J gene TRBJ2-3; D perhaps matches TRBD2 (5 bases). From germline, CDR1 is LGHNA and CDR2 YSLEER. CDR3 length equals 13 residues. Trimming shortened V by 4 bases and J by 2 bases, and 7 bases separated the two germline ends. The CDR3 loop is CASSLDFTDTQYF. Here the CDR3 DNA reads TGCGCCAGCAGCCTGGACTTCACAGATACGCAGTATTTT.

This clone was detected a few times. The genes are TRBV4-2 and TRBJ2-7, with 9 bases lining up with TRBD1. CDR3 size: 19 residues. CDR1 LGHNA and CDR2 YNFKEQ come from the germline V gene. The V gene end was trimmed by 3 bases and the J gene end by 3 bases; junction bases not matched to a gene: 18. This CDR3 is CASSQGQGRKGKFGYEQYF. CDR3 coding DNA: TGTGCCAGCAGCCAGGGACAGGGAAGAAAGGGAAAATTCGGCTACGAGCAGTACTTC.

The rearrangement links TRBV10-3 to TRBJ2-5; 11 bases are a match to TRBD2. Germline V gene lookup returns CDR1 ENHRY and CDR2 SYGVKD. This CDR3 contains 17 residues. J gave up 0 bases and V 3 bases, and 6 bases lay outside the gene matches. CDR3 bases: TGTGCCATCAGTGAAATGATTAGCGGGGGGGACCAAGAGACCCAGTACTTC. Its translation: CAISEMISGGDQETQYF.

The rearrangement links TRBV7-9 to TRBJ2-1; 8 bases map to TRBD1. CDR1 SEHNR and CDR2 FQNEAQ come from the germline V gene (reference sequence). This CDR3 spans 16 amino acids. Trimming removed 4 bases from V and 9 bases from J; junction bases left unmatched: 14. CDR3 sequence reads: CASSSPGRQGSSEQFF. CDR3 bases: TGTGCCAGCAGCTCCCCCGGCCGACAGGGGAGTAGTGAGCAGTTCTTC.

The genes are TRBV11-3 and TRBJ2-7, with D uncertain. This CDR3 comprises 13 residues. V shed 4 bases and J shed 1 base, with 8 bases lying between them. Per the germline V gene, CDR1 is SGHNT and CDR2 is YENEEA. CDR3 nucleotides: TGTGCCAGCAGCTCCACTGGTTCCTACGAGCAGTACTTC. Residues: CASSSTGSYEQYF.

The chain joins TRBV4-1 to TRBJ2-7; TRBD2 matches 7 bases. This CDR3 is 15 amino acids long. Losses at the gene ends were 1 base for V and 4 bases for J; bases not matched to a gene: 7. Germline CDR1 reads MGHRA; CDR2 reads YSYEKL. The CDR3 protein is CASSQGAGPPYEQYF. As DNA, the CDR3 is TGCGCCAGCAGCCAAGGAGCGGGACCCCCTTACGAGCAGTACTTC.

V is TRBV11-1 and J is TRBJ2-1; TRBD2 agrees at 13 bases. V lost 7 bases, J lost 7 bases, and 7 bases stayed unmatched. The CDR3 has 15 residues. CDR1 and CDR2 from the germline V gene are SGHAT and FQDESV (reference sequence). CDR3 nucleotides: TGTGCCAGCACCCCTTCGGGACTAGCGGGGAATGAGCAGTTCTTC. Translating it yields CASTPSGLAGNEQFF.

This sequence joins TRBV19 and TRBJ1-1, with 7 bases matching TRBD1. The CDR3 is 17 amino acids. CDR1 and CDR2 from the germline V gene are LNHDA and SQIVND (reference sequence). V dropped 5 bases and J dropped 0; count of bases not matched to a gene: 12. CDR3 sequence (DNA): TGTGCCAGTAGTGTCGACCCGGGACAGATCATGAACACTGAAGCTTTCTTT. Its translation: CASSVDPGQIMNTEAFF.

V is TRBV4-3 and J is TRBJ2-1; D is undetermined. V lost 5 bases, J lost 5 bases, and 7 bases lay in between. Germline V gives CDR1 LGHNA, CDR2 YSLEER. The length of the CDR3 is 12 residues. CDR3 loop: CASSLLNNEQFF. The CDR3 DNA sequence: TGCGCCAGCAGCTTACTAAACAATGAGCAGTTCTTC.

This rearrangement joins TRBV4-1 to TRBJ2-1; 8 bases line up with TRBD2. The trim removed 1 base at V and 4 bases at J, leaving 3 bases unmatched. The CDR3 covers 15 residues. Germline CDR1 MGHRA, CDR2 YSYEKL. The CDR3: CASSQAGGPYNEQFF. In DNA, the CDR3 is TGCGCCAGCAGCCAAGCGGGGGGGCCGTACAATGAGCAGTTCTTC.

The chain uses TRBV15 and TRBJ2-1; 9 bases fit TRBD2. The V gene end was trimmed by 5 bases and the J gene end by 10 bases; junction bases not matched to a gene: 21. Germline lookup yields CDR1 LNHNV and CDR2 YYDKDF (reference sequence). The CDR3 runs to 18 residues. Here the CDR3 reads CATSPLGAGGSNSGEQFF. The DNA of the CDR3 is TGTGCCACCAGCCCGCTCGGCGCGGGAGGGTCGAACTCAGGGGAGCAGTTCTTC.

In its sample, this clone was seen once. The genes are TRBV5-1 and TRBJ2-5; D is uncertain. V lost 0 bases, J lost 5 bases, and 11 bases lay in between. Germline CDR1 SGHRS, CDR2 YFSETQ. CDR3 size: 14 residues. In DNA form, the CDR3 reads TGCGCCAGCAGCTTGGAACGTAGGAGTGAGACCCAGTACTTC. Translating it yields CASSLERRSETQYF.

The genes are TRBV7-9 and TRBJ2-1, with TRBD2 matching over 12 bases. This CDR3 region has 16 residues. CDR1 and CDR2 (germline): SEHNR, FQNEAQ (reference sequence). Unmatched junction bases numbered 7, after V lost 1 base and J lost 9 bases. CDR3 residues: CASSLGGLAGVSEQFF. The CDR3 DNA follows: TGTGCCAGCAGCTTAGGGGGACTAGCGGGTGTGAGTGAGCAGTTCTTC. Full variable domain (remainder filled in from reference TRBV7-9 and TRBJ2-1): DTGVSQNPRHKITKRGQNVTFRCDPISEHNRLYWYRQTLGQGPEFLTYFQNEAQLEKSRLLSDRFSAERPKGSFSTLEIQRTEQGDSAMYLCASSLGGLAGVSEQFFGPGTRLTVL.

The chain has TRBV30 and TRBJ2-1; TRBD2 is a possible D gene (5 bases). V was shortened by 0 bases and J by 4 bases, with 7 bases between the two germline ends. The CDR3 contains 13 residues. The germline CDR1 and CDR2 sequences are GTSNPN and SVGIG (reference sequence). CDR3: CAWSVTGYNEQFF. The CDR3 DNA is TGTGCCTGGAGTGTAACGGGGTACAATGAGCAGTTCTTC.